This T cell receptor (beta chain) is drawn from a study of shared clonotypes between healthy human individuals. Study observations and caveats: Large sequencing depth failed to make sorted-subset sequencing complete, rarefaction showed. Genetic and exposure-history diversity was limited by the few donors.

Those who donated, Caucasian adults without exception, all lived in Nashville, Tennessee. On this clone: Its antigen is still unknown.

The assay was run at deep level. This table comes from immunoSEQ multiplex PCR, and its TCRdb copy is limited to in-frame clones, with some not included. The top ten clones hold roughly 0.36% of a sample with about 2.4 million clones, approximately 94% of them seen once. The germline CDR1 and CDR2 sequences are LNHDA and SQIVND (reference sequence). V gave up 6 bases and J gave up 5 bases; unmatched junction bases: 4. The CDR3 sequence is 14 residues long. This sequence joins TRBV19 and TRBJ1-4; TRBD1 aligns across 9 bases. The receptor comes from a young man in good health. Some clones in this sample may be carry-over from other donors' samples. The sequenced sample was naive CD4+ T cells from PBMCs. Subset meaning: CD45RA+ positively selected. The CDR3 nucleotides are TGTGCCAGTAGGAACAGGGGGCAAAATGAAAAACTGTTTTTT. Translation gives CASRNRGQNEKLFF.